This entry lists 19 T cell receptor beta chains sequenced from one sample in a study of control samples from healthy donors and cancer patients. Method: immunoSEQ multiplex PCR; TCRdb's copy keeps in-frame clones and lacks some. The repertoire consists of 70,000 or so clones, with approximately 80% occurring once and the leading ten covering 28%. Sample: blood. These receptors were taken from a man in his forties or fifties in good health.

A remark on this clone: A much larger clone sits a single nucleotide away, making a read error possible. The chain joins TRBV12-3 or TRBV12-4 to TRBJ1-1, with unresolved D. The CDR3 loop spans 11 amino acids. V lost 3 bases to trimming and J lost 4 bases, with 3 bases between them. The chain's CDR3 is CASSLGTEAFF. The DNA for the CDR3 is TGTGCCAGCAGTTTGGGCACTGAAGCTTTCTTT.

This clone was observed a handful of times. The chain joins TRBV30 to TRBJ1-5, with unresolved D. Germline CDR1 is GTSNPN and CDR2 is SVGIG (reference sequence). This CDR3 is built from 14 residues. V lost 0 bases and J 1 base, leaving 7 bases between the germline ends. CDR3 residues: CAWSVVQSNQPQHF. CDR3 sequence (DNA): TGTGCCTGGAGTGTAGTACAGAGCAATCAGCCCCAGCATTTT.

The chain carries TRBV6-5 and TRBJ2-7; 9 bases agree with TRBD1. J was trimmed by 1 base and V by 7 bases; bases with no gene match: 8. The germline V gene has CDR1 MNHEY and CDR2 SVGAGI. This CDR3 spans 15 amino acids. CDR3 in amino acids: CASKNWGQGSYEQYF. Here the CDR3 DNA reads TGTGCCAGCAAAAATTGGGGACAGGGATCCTACGAGCAGTACTTC.

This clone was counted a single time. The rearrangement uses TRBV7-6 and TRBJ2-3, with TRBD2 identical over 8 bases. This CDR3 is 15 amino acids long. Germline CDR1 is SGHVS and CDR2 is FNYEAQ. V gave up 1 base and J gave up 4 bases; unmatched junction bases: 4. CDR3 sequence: CASSLGAGGPDTQYF. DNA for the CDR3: TGTGCCAGCAGCTTAGGGGCGGGGGGCCCAGATACGCAGTATTTT.

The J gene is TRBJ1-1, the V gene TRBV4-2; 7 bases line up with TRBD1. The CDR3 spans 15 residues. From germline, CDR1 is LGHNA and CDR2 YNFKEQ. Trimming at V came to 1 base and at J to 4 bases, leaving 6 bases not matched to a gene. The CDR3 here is CASSQGTGDGTEAFF. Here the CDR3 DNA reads TGTGCCAGCAGCCAAGGGACAGGCGACGGCACTGAAGCTTTCTTT.

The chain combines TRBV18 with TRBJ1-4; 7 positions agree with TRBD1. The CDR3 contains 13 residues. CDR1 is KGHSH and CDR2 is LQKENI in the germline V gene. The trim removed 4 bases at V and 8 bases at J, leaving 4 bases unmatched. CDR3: CASSLQDREKLFF. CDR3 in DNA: TGTGCCAGCTCACTACAGGACAGGGAAAAACTGTTTTTT.

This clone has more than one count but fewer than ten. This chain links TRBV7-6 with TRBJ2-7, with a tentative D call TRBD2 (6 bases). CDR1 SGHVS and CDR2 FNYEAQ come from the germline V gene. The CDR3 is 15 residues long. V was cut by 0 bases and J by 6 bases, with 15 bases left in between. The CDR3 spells CASSLASGEALEQYF. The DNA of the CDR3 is TGTGCCAGCAGCTTAGCGTCGGGGGAGGCGCTCGAGCAGTACTTC.

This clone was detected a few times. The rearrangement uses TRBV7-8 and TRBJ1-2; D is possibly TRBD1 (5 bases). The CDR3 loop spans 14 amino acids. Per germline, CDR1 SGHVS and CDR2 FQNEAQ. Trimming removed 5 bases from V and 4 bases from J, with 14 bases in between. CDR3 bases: TGTGCCAGCAGCGAGAACGGGGCCATCTATGGCTACACCTTC. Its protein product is CASSENGAIYGYTF.

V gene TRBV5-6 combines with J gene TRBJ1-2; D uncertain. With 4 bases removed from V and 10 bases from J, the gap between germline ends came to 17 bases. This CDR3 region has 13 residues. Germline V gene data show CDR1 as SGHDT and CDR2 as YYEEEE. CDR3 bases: TGTGCCAGCAGCGTACAGTTTTCGGGCGTCTACACCTTC. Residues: CASSVQFSGVYTF.

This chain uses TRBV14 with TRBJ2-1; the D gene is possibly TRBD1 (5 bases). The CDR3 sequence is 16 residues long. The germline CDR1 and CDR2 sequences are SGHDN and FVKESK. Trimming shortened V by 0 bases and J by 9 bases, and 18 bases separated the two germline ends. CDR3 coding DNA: TGTGCCAGCAGCCAAGATTCGACAGTTGAGATGAGTGAGCAGTTCTTC. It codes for CASSQDSTVEMSEQFF. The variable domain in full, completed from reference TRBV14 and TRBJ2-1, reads EAGVTQFPSHSVIEKGQTVTLRCDPISGHDNLYWYRRVMGKEIKFLLHFVKESKQDESGMPNNRFLAERTGGTYSTLKVQPAELEDSGVYFCASSQDSTVEMSEQFFGPGTRLTVL.

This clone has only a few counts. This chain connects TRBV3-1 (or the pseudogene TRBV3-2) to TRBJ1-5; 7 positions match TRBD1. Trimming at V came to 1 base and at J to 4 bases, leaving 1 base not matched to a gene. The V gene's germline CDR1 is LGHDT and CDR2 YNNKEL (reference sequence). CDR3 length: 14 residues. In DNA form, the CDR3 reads TGTGCCAGCAGCCAAGCACAGGGGAATCAGCCCCAGCATTTT. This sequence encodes CASSQAQGNQPQHF.

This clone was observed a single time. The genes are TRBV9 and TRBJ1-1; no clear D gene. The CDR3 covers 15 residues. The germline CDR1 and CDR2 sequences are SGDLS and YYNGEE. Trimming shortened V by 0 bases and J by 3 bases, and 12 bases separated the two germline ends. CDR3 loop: CASSVEPSRHTEAFF. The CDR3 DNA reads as TGTGCCAGCAGCGTAGAACCAAGCAGGCACACTGAAGCTTTCTTT.

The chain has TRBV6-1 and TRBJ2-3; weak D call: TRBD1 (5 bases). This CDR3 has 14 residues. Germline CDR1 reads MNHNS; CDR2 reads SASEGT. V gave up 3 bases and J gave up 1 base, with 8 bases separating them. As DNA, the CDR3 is TGTGCCAGCAGTGAGCAGGGTGGCACAGATACGCAGTATTTT. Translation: CASSEQGGTDTQYF.

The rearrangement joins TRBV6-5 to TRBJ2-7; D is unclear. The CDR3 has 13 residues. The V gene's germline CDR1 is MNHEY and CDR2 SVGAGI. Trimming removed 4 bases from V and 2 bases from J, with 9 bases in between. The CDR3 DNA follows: TGTGCCAGCAGTTCCACATTCACCTACGAGCAGTACTTC. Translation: CASSSTFTYEQYF.

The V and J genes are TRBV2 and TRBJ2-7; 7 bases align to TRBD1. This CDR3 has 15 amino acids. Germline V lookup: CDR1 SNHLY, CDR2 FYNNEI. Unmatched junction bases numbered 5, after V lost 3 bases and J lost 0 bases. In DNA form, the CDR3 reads TGTGCCAGCAGTGACACCCGGGACAGCTCCTACGAGCAGTACTTC. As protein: CASSDTRDSSYEQYF.

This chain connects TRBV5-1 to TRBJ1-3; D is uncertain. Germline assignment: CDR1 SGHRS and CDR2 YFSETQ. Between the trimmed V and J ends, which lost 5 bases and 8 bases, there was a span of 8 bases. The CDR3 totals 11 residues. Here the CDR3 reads CASRSGDTIYF. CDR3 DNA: TGCGCCAGCAGATCTGGGGACACCATATATTTT.

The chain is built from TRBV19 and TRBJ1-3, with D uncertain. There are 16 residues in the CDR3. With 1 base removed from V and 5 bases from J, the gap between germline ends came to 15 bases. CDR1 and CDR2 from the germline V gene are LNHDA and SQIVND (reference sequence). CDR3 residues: CASSIVGTNNRNTIYF. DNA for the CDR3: TGTGCCAGTAGTATAGTAGGTACAAATAATCGAAACACCATATATTTT.

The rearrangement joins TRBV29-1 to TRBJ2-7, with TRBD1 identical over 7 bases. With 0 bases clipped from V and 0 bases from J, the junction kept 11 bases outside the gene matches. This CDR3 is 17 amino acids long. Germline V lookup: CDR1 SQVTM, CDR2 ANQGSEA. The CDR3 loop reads CSVEDQIDRDSSYEQYF. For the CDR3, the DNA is TGCAGCGTTGAAGACCAGATAGACAGGGATAGCTCCTACGAGCAGTACTTC.

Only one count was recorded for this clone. The CDR3 protein is CASSQRGGTGELFF. The CDR3 bases are TGTGCCAGCAGCCAACGGGGCGGCACCGGGGAGCTGTTTTTT. The rearrangement uses TRBV14 and TRBJ2-2; D may correspond to TRBD1 or TRBD2 (5 bases each). V shed 2 bases and J shed 4 bases, with 8 bases lying between them. The CDR3 is 14 amino acids. Looked up from germline, CDR1 is SGHDN and CDR2 is FVKESK. The whole variable domain, remainder taken from reference TRBV14 and TRBJ2-2, is EAGVTQFPSHSVIEKGQTVTLRCDPISGHDNLYWYRRVMGKEIKFLLHFVKESKQDESGMPNNRFLAERTGGTYSTLKVQPAELEDSGVYFCASSQRGGTGELFFGEGSRLTVL.